A single sample gave rise to the 5 T cell receptor beta chains below, sequenced in a study of CD8 T cells in Susac syndrome. After extraction with the RNeasy kit, about 0.5 to 1 ug of the RNA was reverse transcribed using random hexamers. From the immunoSEQ multiplex PCR reads, TCRdb called clonotypes with MiXCR, one entry per CDR3 protein. Of some 150,000 distinct CDR3 sequences in the sample, approximately 96% were seen once. The sequenced material came from CD8+ T cells from PBMCs. The receptors shown here come from a human donor with multiple sclerosis.

The chain has TRBV7-2 and TRBJ2-1, with D possibly matching TRBD1 (6 bases). Trimming left V 3 bases short and J 5 bases short, with 14 bases between. In germline, CDR1 is SGHTA, CDR2 FQGNSA. The CDR3 consists of 15 residues. CDR3 region: CASSLTGGSHNEQFF. The CDR3 DNA follows: TGTGCCAGCAGCTTGACAGGCGGGTCACACAATGAGCAGTTCTTC.

The J gene is TRBJ2-1, the V gene TRBV5-4; the match to TRBD2 covers 7 bases. The V and J ends lost 4 bases and 1 base, in that order; junction bases with no gene match: 8. The CDR3 has 16 residues. Germline values: CDR1 SGHNT, CDR2 YYREEE (reference sequence). The chain's CDR3 is CASSPRLAESYNEQFF. The CDR3 DNA reads TGTGCCAGCAGCCCCCGCCTAGCGGAGTCCTACAATGAGCAGTTCTTC.

This chain joins TRBV29-1 and TRBJ1-1; D is uncertain. The ends were cut back, 7 bases at V and 1 base at J, with 13 bases in the middle. Germline V gives CDR1 SQVTM, CDR2 ANQGSEA. CDR3 length equals 13 residues. The CDR3: CSGVNTKNTEAFF. CDR3 DNA: TGCAGCGGAGTGAACACGAAGAACACTGAAGCTTTCTTT.

The count of this clonotype is one. The J gene is TRBJ2-5, the V gene TRBV5-1; tentative D call: TRBD2 (5 bases). The germline V gene encodes CDR1 SGHRS and CDR2 YFSETQ. The CDR3 covers 16 residues. V was cut by 4 bases and J by 5 bases, with 21 bases left in between. The CDR3 loop is CASSIRIEGIGETQYF. DNA of the CDR3: TGCGCCAGCAGCATAAGAATCGAGGGAATCGGGGAGACCCAGTACTTC.

The chain links TRBV23-1 to TRBJ1-2, with D perhaps matching TRBD1 (5 bases). TRBV23-1 qualifies as an ORF whose function is uncertain. The CDR3 spans 13 residues. Trimming cost V 4 bases and J 9 bases, with 15 bases left between them. The CDR3: CASSLYGGESYTF. The CDR3 DNA follows: TGCGCCAGCAGTCTCTACGGGGGGGAGAGCTACACCTTC.